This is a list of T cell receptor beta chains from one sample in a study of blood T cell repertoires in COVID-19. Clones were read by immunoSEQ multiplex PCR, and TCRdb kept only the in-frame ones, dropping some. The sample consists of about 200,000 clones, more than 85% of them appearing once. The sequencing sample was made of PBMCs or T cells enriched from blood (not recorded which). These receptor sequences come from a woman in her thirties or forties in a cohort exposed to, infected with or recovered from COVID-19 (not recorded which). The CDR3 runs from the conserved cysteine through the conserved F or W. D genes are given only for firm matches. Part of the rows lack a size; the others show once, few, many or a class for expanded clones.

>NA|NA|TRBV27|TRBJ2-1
TGTGCCAGCAGTCTAACAGGGTTAAATGAGCAGTTCTTC
CASSLTGLNEQFF
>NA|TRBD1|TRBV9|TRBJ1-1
TGTGCCAGCAGCCCCGGGACAGGGGACACTGAAGCTTTCTTT
CASSPGTGDTEAFF
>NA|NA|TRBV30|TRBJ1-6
TGTGCCTGGGCCCCGGACTGGAATTCACCCCTCCACTTT
CAWAPDWNSPLHF
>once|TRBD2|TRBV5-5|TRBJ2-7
TGTGCCAGCAGCTTCGGTAGCGGGAGCTACGAGCAGTACTTC
CASSFGSGSYEQYF
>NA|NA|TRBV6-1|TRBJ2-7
TGTGCCAGCAGTGAACGCCCAGGGGGGTTCTACGAGCAGTACTTC
CASSERPGGFYEQYF
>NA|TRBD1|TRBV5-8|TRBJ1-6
TGTGCCAGCAGCCACGGGCGACAGGGAGTTTCACCCCTCCACTTT
CASSHGRQGVSPLHF
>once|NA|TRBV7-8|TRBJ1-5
TGTGCCAGCAGCCGGGACAACAATCAGCCCCAGCATTTT
CASSRDNNQPQHF
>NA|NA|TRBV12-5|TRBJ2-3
TGTGCTAGTGGGGAGGGGGCGACAGATACGCAGTATTTT
CASGEGATDTQYF
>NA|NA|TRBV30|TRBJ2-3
TGTGCCTGGAGTGTAGCGGGTAGCACAGATACGCAGTATTTT
CAWSVAGSTDTQYF
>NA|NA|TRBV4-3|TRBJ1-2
TGCGCCAGCAGCCAAGGGTACAGGGCCCCTATGGGCTACACCTTC
CASSQGYRAPMGYTF
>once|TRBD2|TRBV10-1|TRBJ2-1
TGCGCCACGCAAGGACTCCCCTCGGGGGGTGAGCAGTTCTTC
CATQGLPSGGEQFF
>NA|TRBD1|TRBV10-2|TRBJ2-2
TGCGCCAGCAGAGTCGGACAGGGGAACACCGGGGAGCTGTTTTTT
CASRVGQGNTGELFF
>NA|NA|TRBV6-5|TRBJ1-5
TGTGCCAGCAGTTACCCCGGTTATAGCAATCAGCCCCAGCATTTT
CASSYPGYSNQPQHF
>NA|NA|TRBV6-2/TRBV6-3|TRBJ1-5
TGTGCCAGCAGTAAGAACAGGGTCGGACAGCCCCAGCATTTT
CASSKNRVGQPQHF
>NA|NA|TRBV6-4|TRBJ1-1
TGTGCCAGCAGTGCGGGGATGAACACTGAAGCTTTCTTT
CASSAGMNTEAFF
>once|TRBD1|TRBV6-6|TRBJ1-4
TGTGCCACCATGACAGGGGCTAATGAAAAACTGTTTTTT
CATMTGANEKLFF
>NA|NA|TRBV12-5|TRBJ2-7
TGTGCTAGTGGTTCGGTTGGACAGTTCTACGAGCAGTACTTC
CASGSVGQFYEQYF